The clone carrying this T cell receptor (beta chain) was detected only once. The sample comes from a study of blood T cells in healthy people across ages. Trimming removed 5 bases from V and 9 bases from J; junction bases left unmatched: 15. This CDR3 spans 16 amino acids. Germline values: CDR1 SGHVS, CDR2 FNYEAQ. The authors ran a second PCR of roughly 7 to 11 cycles using a sample-barcoded 5' primer and a J-beta primer mix. Via MiXCR, TCRdb re-called the 5' RACE reads, giving one row per CDR3 protein. The sample holds around 800,000 distinct CDR3 sequences, around 25% seen once. The same sample was also studied in work on T cells of mothers and their children.

Sequenced: blood. This receptor was taken from a boy aged 10-17 years in good health. The chain employs TRBV7-6 and TRBJ2-5; 10 bases agree with TRBD2. The chain's CDR3 is CASSTSGLAGVRAQYF. In DNA form, the CDR3 reads TGTGCCAGCAGCACCAGTGGTCTAGCGGGGGTCAGGGCCCAGTACTTC.